This T cell receptor beta chain was sequenced for a study of PD-1 blockade in classical Hodgkin lymphoma. At the level of the study: Each patient was given nivolumab 3 mg/kg through a vein every 2 weeks. Study-level findings and limits: What drove the repertoire differences, possibly disease activity or prior therapy, has not been defined. Prior to therapy, complete responders displayed diversity much like that of newly diagnosed patients.

In the case of this clone: Its specificity is not known.

Each patient relapsed following autologous stem cell transplantation, and prior brentuximab vedotin exposure differed. Assay used: immunoSEQ multiplex PCR; TCRdb lists only in-frame clones, some missing. The sample includes about 40,000 clones, approximately 70% seen only once; the top ten take 3%. The receptor comes from a human donor with classical Hodgkin lymphoma. The material was peripheral blood mononuclear cells (PBMCs), obtained at baseline.

CDR3 bases: TGTGCCAGCAGTGAACGGGGGGGTTATCAGCCCCAGCATTTT. Its translation is CASSERGGYQPQHF. The J gene is TRBJ1-5, the V gene TRBV2; weak D call: TRBD1 (5 bases). The germline V gene encodes CDR1 SNHLY and CDR2 FYNNEI. V dropped 2 bases and J dropped 5 bases, with 10 bases sitting between them. The CDR3 has 14 residues.